What follows are 31 T cell receptor beta chains derived from one specimen sequenced in a study of cytomegalovirus exposure and HLA in healthy donors. PCR involved 60 Vbeta and 13 Jbeta primers. The protocol was immunoSEQ multiplex PCR, while the TCRdb copy is restricted to in-frame clones and leaves out a portion. The sample lists 150,000 or so clones, around 81% occurring once. Input material: PBMCs. The receptors were sampled from a man aged 40-49 years in good health and CMV-seronegative.

This chain connects TRBV27 to TRBJ2-2, with D perhaps matching TRBD1 (6 bases). There are 14 residues in the CDR3. The germline CDR1 and CDR2 sequences are MNHEY and SMNVEV (reference sequence). The V gene lost 7 bases and the J gene lost 6 bases, with 15 bases spanning the gap. CDR3: CASTRQGSAGELFF. The CDR3 DNA is TGTGCCAGCACCCGGCAGGGGTCTGCCGGGGAGCTGTTTTTT.

This clone was observed once. This chain links TRBV7-7 with TRBJ1-1; tentatively, D is TRBD1 (5 bases). V was trimmed by 10 bases and J by 1 base, leaving 13 bases between them. The CDR3 has 13 residues. The V gene's germline CDR1 is SSHAT and CDR2 FNYEAQ (reference sequence). The CDR3 DNA follows: TGTGCCAATTGGACACCAGCGAACACTGAAGCTTTCTTT. Its translation: CANWTPANTEAFF.

The chain links TRBV28 to TRBJ2-7; 7 bases line up with TRBD2. The CDR3 spans 13 residues. Germline CDR1 and CDR2: MDHEN and SYDVKM. The CDR3 sequence is CETRGGSSYEQYF. CDR3 DNA: TGTGAGACGCGGGGAGGGAGCTCCTACGAGCAGTACTTC.

The chain has TRBV5-6 and TRBJ1-4; 10 bases map to TRBD1. The V segment lost 4 bases and the J segment 5 bases; nucleotides outside the gene matches: 8. CDR3 length equals 16 residues. Germline-derived CDR1 and CDR2 are SGHDT and YYEEEE. The CDR3 region has the DNA TGTGCCAGCAGCACCCGACAGGGGGCGCGGAATGAAAAACTGTTTTTT. Translated, it gives CASSTRQGARNEKLFF.

This chain joins TRBV30 and TRBJ1-5; a weak D match, TRBD1 (5 bases). Trimming stripped 3 bases from V and 2 bases from J, with 14 bases between. Germline V CDR1 and CDR2: GTSNPN, SVGIG (reference sequence). The length of the CDR3 is 15 residues. The CDR3: CAWSSPRVGNQPQHF. In nucleotides, the CDR3 is TGTGCCTGGAGCTCCCCCAGGGTAGGCAATCAGCCCCAGCATTTT.

V usage is TRBV7-9 and J usage is TRBJ1-1; D gene ambiguous. This CDR3 spans 13 amino acids. The germline V and J ends were trimmed by 3 bases and 5 bases, with 10 bases remaining between them. Germline-derived CDR1 and CDR2 are SEHNR and FQNEAQ (reference sequence). CDR3 coding DNA: TGTGCCAGCAGCTTGATGGAGGGAACTGAAGCTTTCTTT. This sequence encodes CASSLMEGTEAFF.

The chain has TRBV28 and TRBJ2-3; 8 positions match TRBD1. The germline CDR1 and CDR2 sequences are MDHEN and SYDVKM. CDR3 size: 14 residues. Trimming removed 7 bases from V and 2 bases from J; junction bases left unmatched: 5. The CDR3 DNA follows: TGTGCCAGCATACAGGGGGGATTCACAGATACGCAGTATTTT. Translating gives CASIQGGFTDTQYF.

The chain couples TRBV27 to TRBJ1-2; maybe TRBD1 (5 bases). Germline values: CDR1 MNHEY, CDR2 SMNVEV (reference sequence). Trimming removed 2 bases from V and 2 bases from J, with 15 bases in between. The CDR3 is 16 amino acids. The CDR3 coding sequence is TGTGCCAGCAGTTTAAGAGGGAGCGGGACCAACTATGGCTACACCTTC. Its protein is CASSLRGSGTNYGYTF.

This rearrangement joins TRBV2 to TRBJ1-3; 8 positions match TRBD1. The V and J ends lost 6 bases and 0 bases, in that order; junction bases with no gene match: 4. The CDR3 extends over 15 amino acids. Germline assignment: CDR1 SNHLY and CDR2 FYNNEI. CDR3 DNA: TGTGCCAGCAGCCAGGACAGGGCCTCTGGAAACACCATATATTTT. It yields the protein CASSQDRASGNTIYF. Variable domain in full (rest from reference TRBV2 and TRBJ1-3): EPEVTQTPSHQVTQMGQEVILRCVPISNHLYFYWYRQILGQKVEFLVSFYNNEISEKSEIFDDQFSVERPDGSNFTLKIRSTKLEDSAMYFCASSQDRASGNTIYFGEGSWLTVV.

This clone was observed a few times. The rearrangement uses TRBV29-1 and TRBJ1-4, with a weak D call TRBD1 (6 bases). There are 13 residues in the CDR3. The germline V gene has CDR1 SQVTM and CDR2 ANQGSEA. V was pared by 5 bases and J by 8 bases, with 15 bases between. The CDR3 spells CSVSAGDGEKLFF. CDR3 nucleotides: TGCAGCGTTTCTGCAGGGGACGGCGAAAAACTGTTTTTT.

This sequence joins TRBV5-1 and TRBJ2-2; 9 bases map to TRBD2. Germline CDR1 and CDR2: SGHRS and YFSETQ. The CDR3 length is 17 residues. After removal of 4 bases from V and 1 base from J, the junction contained 8 bases not matched to a gene. The CDR3 reads CASSPPDSGRNTGELFF. CDR3 nucleotide sequence: TGCGCCAGCAGCCCCCCAGATAGCGGGAGGAACACCGGGGAGCTGTTTTTT.

The chain uses TRBV27 and TRBJ2-1; D is unresolved. Germline V gene data show CDR1 as MNHEY and CDR2 as SMNVEV (reference sequence). This CDR3 is 16 amino acids long. V lost 2 bases and J 0 bases, leaving 11 bases between the germline ends. CDR3 DNA: TGTGCCAGCAGTTTAGAGCCCCCGAGCTCCTACAATGAGCAGTTCTTC. Translating gives CASSLEPPSSYNEQFF.

J is TRBJ1-1 and V is TRBV7-3, with D maybe TRBD1 (5 bases). Trimming took off 5 bases at V and 6 bases at J, with 19 bases between the two ends. Per the germline V gene, CDR1 is SGHTA and CDR2 is FQGTGA. This CDR3 is built from 15 residues. The chain's CDR3 is CASSPRGRGGAEAFF. Written as DNA, the CDR3 is TGTGCCAGCAGCCCCCGGGGACGGGGAGGGGCTGAAGCTTTCTTT.

This clone was detected once. The rearrangement uses TRBV10-1 and TRBJ2-2; D may be TRBD1 (6 bases). CDR1 WNHNN and CDR2 SYGVQD come from the germline V gene (reference sequence). The CDR3 length is 17 residues. Between the trimmed V and J ends, which lost 2 bases and 1 base, there was a span of 14 bases. The CDR3 coding sequence is TGCGCCAGCAGTGAGGATTCAGGGGTCTTGAACACCGGGGAGCTGTTTTTT. It yields the protein CASSEDSGVLNTGELFF.

The chain has TRBV5-1 and TRBJ2-7; D is unclear. This CDR3 contains 15 residues. The germline CDR1 and CDR2 sequences are SGHRS and YFSETQ. The ends were cut back, 0 bases at V and 7 bases at J, with 17 bases in the middle. In DNA form, the CDR3 reads TGCGCCAGCAGCTTGGAGCCAGGCGGATTAAGGGAGCAGTACGTC. This gives the protein CASSLEPGGLREQYV.

This rearrangement joins TRBV9 to TRBJ1-4; 10 bases align to TRBD1. The V and J ends lost 3 bases and 8 bases, in that order; junction bases with no gene match: 7. Germline V gene lookup returns CDR1 SGDLS and CDR2 YYNGEE. This CDR3 has 15 amino acids. The CDR3 sequence: CASSAPDRGSEKLFF. CDR3 bases: TGTGCCAGCAGCGCTCCGGACAGGGGGAGCGAAAAACTGTTTTTT. The whole variable domain, remainder taken from reference TRBV9 and TRBJ1-4, is DSGVTQTPKHLITATGQRVTLRCSPRSGDLSVYWYQQSLDQGLQFLIQYYNGEERAKGNILERFSAQQFPDLHSELNLSSLELGDSALYFCASSAPDRGSEKLFFGSGTQLSVL.

This sequence joins TRBV29-1 and TRBJ2-2, with 10 bases aligning to TRBD1. With V trimmed by 4 bases and J by 1 base, 9 bases remained unmatched. CDR1 is SQVTM and CDR2 is ANQGSEA in the germline V gene. CDR3 size: 17 residues. The CDR3 spells CSVGGGQGMGNTGELFF. The CDR3 nucleotides are TGCAGCGTTGGGGGGGGACAGGGGATGGGGAACACCGGGGAGCTGTTTTTT.

In its sample, this clone was seen a few times. This chain uses TRBV5-1 with TRBJ1-2, with D possibly matching TRBD1 (6 bases). The CDR3 loop spans 15 amino acids. V was shortened by 2 bases and J by 2 bases, with 13 bases between the two germline ends. CDR1 and CDR2 from the germline V gene are SGHRS and YFSETQ. CDR3 bases: TGCGCCAGCAGCTTTGTACAGGGATCCAACTATGGCTACACCTTC. Its protein product is CASSFVQGSNYGYTF.

Turning to this clone: Different DNA sequences within this sample yield the same CDR3. The CDR3 nucleotides read TGCGCCAGCAGCTCGGGACAGGCGAGAGGCTACACCTTC. Translation gives CASSSGQARGYTF. This rearrangement joins TRBV5-1 to TRBJ1-2, with 8 bases matching TRBD1. Trimming took 3 bases from V and 8 from J; bases not matched to a gene: 6. Germline loops: CDR1 SGHRS, CDR2 YFSETQ. The CDR3 consists of 13 residues.

This chain joins TRBV7-2 and TRBJ1-5; no firm D call. There are 14 residues in the CDR3. Germline V gene lookup returns CDR1 SGHTA and CDR2 FQGNSA. Trimming shortened V by 4 bases and J by 3 bases, and 10 bases separated the two germline ends. The CDR3 coding sequence is TGTGCCAGCAGCTCCGGCGGCTACAATCAGCCCCAGCATTTT. Its protein product is CASSSGGYNQPQHF.

The chain links TRBV5-4 to TRBJ2-1; 14 nucleotides match TRBD2. The CDR3 contains 13 residues. Germline CDR1 and CDR2: SGHNT and YYREEE (reference sequence). V gave up 4 bases and J gave up 12 bases; unmatched junction bases: 3. In DNA form, the CDR3 reads TGTGCCAGCAGCCCAGGACTAGCGGGAGGGCAGTTCTTC. It translates to CASSPGLAGGQFF.

The chain carries TRBV4-1 and TRBJ2-1, with TRBD2 identical over 8 bases. CDR3 length equals 17 residues. V gave up 4 bases and J gave up 0 bases; unmatched junction bases: 8. Germline-derived CDR1 and CDR2 are MGHRA and YSYEKL. The CDR3 DNA reads as TGCGCCAGCAGCCCAAGATTAGCGGGGAGCTCCTACAATGAGCAGTTCTTC. Translating gives CASSPRLAGSSYNEQFF.

The chain recombines TRBV5-6 with TRBJ2-3; 8 nucleotides agree with TRBD1. This CDR3 is 15 amino acids long. V was clipped by 3 bases and J by 1 base; unmatched bases: 4. Germline V gene sequence: CDR1 SGHDT, CDR2 YYEEEE. The CDR3 reads CASSSPGQGTDTQYF. CDR3 DNA: TGTGCCAGCAGCTCTCCGGGACAGGGCACAGATACGCAGTATTTT.

The chain carries TRBV5-6 and TRBJ2-3, with 8 bases fitting TRBD2. The CDR3 covers 12 residues. Germline-derived CDR1 and CDR2 are SGHDT and YYEEEE. V lost 2 bases and J lost 14; bases outside the gene matches: 7. In DNA, the CDR3 is TGTGCCAGCAGCTTCGGGGGGGAGGGGCCGTATTTT. It yields the protein CASSFGGEGPYF.

The chain couples TRBV4-1 to TRBJ1-2; D is unclear. V lost 0 bases to trimming and J lost 4 bases, with 9 bases between them. Per germline, CDR1 MGHRA and CDR2 YSYEKL. The CDR3 length is 14 residues. DNA of the CDR3: TGCGCCAGCAGCCAAGAAGGCCAGCGCTATGGCTACACCTTC. Amino acids: CASSQEGQRYGYTF.

The chain uses TRBV10-3 and TRBJ1-2; no clear D gene. The germline gives CDR1 ENHRY, CDR2 SYGVKD. V was trimmed by 0 bases and J by 7 bases, leaving 12 bases between them. The CDR3 is made up of 14 amino acids. CDR3 sequence reads: CAISESWKAGGYTF. The CDR3 region has the DNA TGTGCCATCAGTGAGTCTTGGAAAGCGGGTGGCTACACCTTC.

This clone was counted a single time. This chain joins TRBV5-4 and TRBJ2-1; 9 positions match TRBD1. V gave up 2 bases and J gave up 8 bases; unmatched junction bases: 5. Germline V CDR1 and CDR2: SGHNT, YYREEE (reference sequence). The CDR3 covers 14 residues. The CDR3 DNA reads TGTGCCAGCAGCTTAGGACAGGGGCAATATGAGCAGTTCTTC. This sequence encodes CASSLGQGQYEQFF.

The V call is TRBV7-9, the J call TRBJ2-7, with unresolved D. The CDR3 runs 11 residues. The V gene lost 4 bases and the J gene lost 3 bases, with 4 bases spanning the gap. Germline V gives CDR1 SEHNR, CDR2 FQNEAQ (reference sequence). The CDR3 sequence is CASSYNYEQYF. For the CDR3, the DNA is TGTGCCAGCAGCTATAACTACGAGCAGTACTTC.

This clone was picked up a small number of times. The chain links TRBV7-9 to TRBJ2-5, with 7 bases identical to TRBD2. CDR1 is SEHNR, CDR2 FQNEAQ, per germline (reference sequence). This CDR3 spans 14 amino acids. The V segment lost 11 bases and the J segment 4 bases; nucleotides outside the gene matches: 13. The CDR3 bases are TGTGCCTCCTGGGACTACGGGGCGGGAGAGACCCAGTACTTC. It codes for CASWDYGAGETQYF.

V gene TRBV10-3 combines with J gene TRBJ1-2; D is unresolved. V shed 3 bases and J shed 8 bases, with 13 bases lying between them. This CDR3 is built from 13 residues. The germline CDR1 and CDR2 sequences are ENHRY and SYGVKD. The DNA for the CDR3 is TGTGCCATCAGTGATTCCTGGGAGGGAGGCTACACCTTC. Protein: CAISDSWEGGYTF.

The chain joins TRBV5-5 to TRBJ1-3, with D uncertain. The CDR3 spans 12 residues. CDR1 SGHKS and CDR2 YYEKEE come from the germline V gene (reference sequence). Trimming shortened V by 2 bases and J by 4 bases, and 4 bases separated the two germline ends. CDR3 sequence: CASSLLGNTIYF. The CDR3 DNA reads TGTGCCAGCAGCTTACTGGGAAACACCATATATTTT.